Below are 14 T cell receptor beta chains sequenced from a single sample in a study of shared clonotypes between healthy human individuals. Generated by immunoSEQ multiplex PCR, the TCRdb table keeps only in-frame clones and is missing some. The sample has fewer than 3 million clones; roughly 90% are singletons. The sequenced sample was naive CD4+ T cells from PBMCs. Specified subset: CD45RA+ positively selected. The source of these receptors is a man aged 18-30 years in good health. Some clones in this sample may be carry-over from other donors' samples.

This chain uses TRBV6-1 with TRBJ2-3, with unresolved D. The CDR3 loop spans 15 amino acids. With 4 bases removed from V and 5 bases from J, the gap between germline ends came to 16 bases. Germline V CDR1 and CDR2: MNHNS, SASEGT. CDR3 sequence reads: CASSGGRAGGDTQYF. CDR3 coding DNA: TGTGCCAGCAGTGGGGGTCGTGCAGGCGGAGATACGCAGTATTTT.

The rearrangement joins TRBV9 to TRBJ2-2, with 7 positions matching TRBD2. CDR3 length equals 14 residues. With 5 bases clipped from V and 3 bases from J, the junction kept 4 bases outside the gene matches. Germline lookup yields CDR1 SGDLS and CDR2 YYNGEE. The CDR3: CASRSGADTGELFF. CDR3 DNA sequence: TGTGCCAGCAGGAGCGGGGCGGACACCGGGGAGCTGTTTTTT.

The chain has TRBV5-6 and TRBJ1-2; 7 nucleotides align to TRBD1. This CDR3 comprises 16 residues. The V gene end was trimmed by 4 bases and the J gene end by 9 bases; junction bases not matched to a gene: 18. Germline CDR1 and CDR2: SGHDT and YYEEEE. The chain's CDR3 is CASSPGGTVGAWSYTF. The CDR3 nucleotides are TGTGCCAGCAGCCCTGGAGGGACAGTTGGCGCCTGGAGCTACACCTTC.

V usage is TRBV11-2 and J usage is TRBJ2-7; D call uncertain. This CDR3 spans 15 amino acids. Trimming cost V 4 bases and J 9 bases, with 22 bases left between them. The germline CDR1 and CDR2 sequences are SGHAT and FQNNGV. CDR3 loop: CASSSVSVALKGQYF. In DNA form, the CDR3 reads TGTGCCAGCAGCTCTGTCTCTGTCGCCCTGAAGGGGCAGTACTTC.

The rearrangement uses TRBV28 and TRBJ1-5; a weak D match, TRBD1 (5 bases). The CDR3 sequence is 14 residues long. Trimming pared 2 bases from V and 3 bases from J, leaving 8 bases between. Germline V gives CDR1 MDHEN, CDR2 SYDVKM. CDR3 amino acids: CASSLRQHNQPQHF. The CDR3 coding sequence is TGTGCCAGCAGTTTAAGACAGCACAATCAGCCCCAGCATTTT.

In this sample, this clone turned up once. This chain uses TRBV6-1 with TRBJ1-4; D gene unclear. Germline CDR1 is MNHNS and CDR2 is SASEGT. The CDR3 is made up of 12 amino acids. Trimming stripped 4 bases from V and 10 bases from J, with 10 bases between. The chain's CDR3 is CASSVGPLKLFF. In nucleotides, the CDR3 is TGTGCCAGCAGTGTTGGGCCGCTAAAACTGTTTTTT.

The chain links TRBV7-9 to TRBJ1-5; no reliable D call. Trimming took 5 bases from V and 6 from J, leaving 17 bases between them. The CDR3 has 15 amino acids. Germline CDR1 and CDR2: SEHNR and FQNEAQ (reference sequence). In DNA, the CDR3 is TGTGCCAGCAGCCCCCGGGCAGGTCTTGGTCAGCCCCAGCATTTT. It encodes CASSPRAGLGQPQHF.

The rearrangement links TRBV10-2 to TRBJ2-5, with 8 bases that match TRBD1. V trimming: 5 bases; J trimming: 2 bases; junction bases outside the gene matches: 4. Germline V gene sequence: CDR1 WSHSY, CDR2 SAAADI. The CDR3 extends over 14 amino acids. Here the CDR3 reads CASSTGQGQETQYF. CDR3 in DNA: TGCGCCAGCAGTACCGGACAGGGTCAAGAGACCCAGTACTTC.

The rearrangement uses TRBV13 and TRBJ1-6, with D perhaps matching TRBD1 (6 bases). With 1 base removed from V and 6 bases from J, the gap between germline ends came to 19 bases. The germline V gene encodes CDR1 PRHDT and CDR2 FYEKMQ (reference sequence). The CDR3 is 18 residues long. This chain's CDR3 is CASSLVRKTGPGNSPLHF. For the CDR3, the DNA is TGTGCCAGCAGCTTAGTCCGTAAAACAGGGCCGGGTAATTCACCCCTCCACTTT.

J is TRBJ1-1 and V is TRBV10-2; a possible D gene is TRBD1 (6 bases). The CDR3 contains 15 residues. Per germline, CDR1 WSHSY and CDR2 SAAADI. Trimming removed 4 bases at V and 0 bases at J, with 12 bases between. CDR3: CASSVQQGLNTEAFF. In DNA form, the CDR3 reads TGCGCCAGCAGTGTACAACAGGGTCTGAACACTGAAGCTTTCTTT.

V is TRBV19 and J is TRBJ2-1, with 7 nucleotides matching TRBD2. This CDR3 has 15 residues. With 6 bases clipped from V and 3 bases from J, the junction kept 8 bases outside the gene matches. Per the germline V gene, CDR1 is LNHDA and CDR2 is SQIVND (reference sequence). The CDR3 reads CASSPSGTYYNEQFF. DNA of the CDR3: TGTGCCAGTAGCCCGAGCGGGACCTACTACAATGAGCAGTTCTTC.

Concerning this clone itself: The sample has other DNA sequences that encode this CDR3 too. The chain links TRBV18 to TRBJ2-5; D may be TRBD1 (6 bases). Trimming pared 1 base from V and 2 bases from J, leaving 11 bases between. Germline CDR1 KGHSH, CDR2 LQKENI. CDR3 length: 15 amino acids. CDR3 sequence reads: CASSPQQGGQETQYF. The CDR3 DNA reads TGTGCCAGCTCACCACAACAGGGTGGTCAAGAGACCCAGTACTTC. The whole variable domain, filled in from reference TRBV18 and TRBJ2-5, reads NAGVMQNPRHLVRRRGQEARLRCSPMKGHSHVYWYRQLPEEGLKFMVYLQKENIIDESGMPKERFSAEFPKEGPSILRIQQVVRGDSAAYFCASSPQQGGQETQYFGPGTRLLVL.

This sequence joins TRBV2 and TRBJ1-5, with 8 bases identical to TRBD1. The CDR3 is 15 residues long. The junction had 7 bases not matched to a gene; V was cut back by 3 bases and J by 6 bases. The V gene's germline CDR1 is SNHLY and CDR2 FYNNEI. The CDR3 DNA is TGTGCCAGCAGTGATGGACAGGGAGGGGTTCAGCCCCAGCATTTT. It is translated as CASSDGQGGVQPQHF.

This chain's CDR3 is CASSAGRGGQETQYF. The CDR3 region has the DNA TGCGCCAGCAGCGCAGGTAGGGGAGGCCAAGAGACCCAGTACTTC. The rearrangement uses TRBV4-1 and TRBJ2-5; D possibly corresponds to TRBD2 (6 bases). CDR1 and CDR2 (germline): MGHRA, YSYEKL. The ends were cut back, 5 bases at V and 1 base at J, with 14 bases in the middle. The CDR3 contains 15 residues.